Reported below is one T cell receptor beta chain. This record comes from a study of T cells in narcolepsy. Study background: Donors had narcolepsy type 1 or type 2, or were healthy controls.

TCRdb's copy holds only in-frame clones and misses some; the assay was immunoSEQ multiplex PCR. This sample has around 17,000 clones; 55% to 80% occur once, and the top ten carry 14%. Germline V gene sequence: CDR1 SGHNT, CDR2 YENEEA. This CDR3 has 13 residues. V was trimmed by 5 bases and J by 4 bases, leaving 11 bases between them. The genes are TRBV11-3 and TRBJ1-1; D is ambiguous. The specimen sequenced was CD45RA- memory CD8+ T cells from PBMCs. This TCR was recovered from a human donor with narcolepsy. CDR3 nucleotide sequence: TGTGCCAGCAGCCCTCGGGAGTCCACTGAAGCTTTCTTT. It is translated as CASSPRESTEAFF.